The entry below describes one T cell receptor (beta chain). What it recognizes is unknown. The data originate from a study of OX40 agonist ivuxolimab in advanced cancers. Overall study context: All patients had ivuxolimab intravenously every 2 weeks at 0.01 to 10 mg/kg. The study, taken as a whole, reports: There were, on average, more expanded clones in CD8+ T cells than in CD4+. Compared with others, partial responders at 0.1-3.0 mg/kg displayed clonal expansion among the lowest.

Assay: immunoSEQ multiplex PCR; the TCRdb copy retains only in-frame clones and omits some. This table holds around 90,000 clones, about 93% found once. V was pared by 4 bases and J by 5 bases, with 12 bases between. The CDR3 runs to 14 residues. Germline assignment: CDR1 SGHRS and CDR2 YFSETQ. This clonotype was sampled from an adult with an advanced solid tumor such as melanoma, head and neck, liver or kidney cancer. The V and J genes are TRBV5-1 and TRBJ2-2, with D possibly matching TRBD1 (6 bases). Source: CD4+ or CD8+ T cells sorted from blood, taken in a trial of the OX40 agonist ivuxolimab. The CDR3 DNA reads as TGCGCCAGCAGCCCGGACAGACAAACCGGGGAGCTGTTTTTT. Encoded protein: CASSPDRQTGELFF.